These 24 T cell receptor beta chains came from one sample sequenced in a study of beta chain features in type 1 diabetes (dated by TCRdb to about 2018). Overall study outcomes, separate from this receptor: A moderate but significant shortening of TCRB CDR3 length was observed in type 1 diabetes patients in all four CD4+ subsets.

Library creation used the immunoSEQ multiplex PCR assay. The entire isolated RNA was reverse transcribed using the High Capacity cDNA Reverse Transcription Kit, and thus expressed TCRB transcripts were sequenced. TCRdb stores this immuneACCESS table with in-frame sequences only. Part of the clones is absent; in the studies checked, under half of the shortfall reflects unresolved V genes, and no reason is known for the rest. The table for this sample lists roughly 290,000 clones; 15% of them were counted only once. Approximately 0.015% of the sample is in the top ten clones. Antigens for these TCRs are unknown. Sample: naive CD4+ T cells from blood. Interpreted using the paper, the cell subset or site label stands for: true naive CD4+ T cells. The receptor set was obtained from a man between 18 and 29 years old with type 1 diabetes.

There are a few counts of this clone. The rearrangement links TRBV7-9 to TRBJ2-7, with 10 positions matching TRBD1. This CDR3 is 14 amino acids long. Germline assignment: CDR1 SEHNR and CDR2 FQNEAQ (reference sequence). J was trimmed by 2 bases and V by 4 bases; bases with no gene match: 2. CDR3 DNA sequence: TGTGCCAGCAGCTATGACAGGGGGCCCTACGAGCAGTACTTC. Translated: CASSYDRGPYEQYF.

This clone was picked up a small number of times. The CDR3 loop is CASSPDRSSYEQYF. The CDR3 nucleotides are TGTGCCAGCAGCCCGGACAGGAGCTCCTACGAGCAGTACTTC. The chain combines TRBV7-9 with TRBJ2-7; 7 nucleotides agree with TRBD1. This CDR3 comprises 14 residues. Trimming cost V 5 bases and J 0 bases; bases outside gene matches: 4. Germline lookup yields CDR1 SEHNR and CDR2 FQNEAQ (reference sequence).

The chain couples TRBV6-8 to TRBJ2-5; possibly TRBD1 for D (5 bases). Deletions cut 5 bases from V and 3 bases from J, with 13 bases between. The germline gives CDR1 MNHGY, CDR2 SAAAGT. The CDR3 sequence is 14 residues long. In nucleotides, the CDR3 is TGTGCCAGCAGTGCGCAGGGCTGCGAAGAGACCCAGTACTTC. Protein product: CASSAQGCEETQYF.

The chain recombines TRBV5-1 with TRBJ1-2; D is unresolved. The CDR3 is made up of 14 amino acids. Per germline, CDR1 SGHRS and CDR2 YFSETQ. V was cut by 4 bases and J by 3 bases, with 13 bases left in between. Here the CDR3 DNA reads TGCGCCAGCAGCCCCTGGCGGGCTGACTATGGCTACACCTTC. As protein: CASSPWRADYGYTF. The full variable domain, completed using reference TRBV5-1 and TRBJ1-2, is KAGVTQTPRYLIKTRGQQVTLSCSPISGHRSVSWYQQTPGQGLQFLFEYFSETQRNKGNFPGRFSGRQFSNSRSEMNVSTLELGDSALYLCASSPWRADYGYTFGSGTRLTVV.

The chain couples TRBV4-1 to TRBJ1-5; TRBD1 is a possible D gene (5 bases). This CDR3 spans 16 amino acids. Germline values: CDR1 MGHRA, CDR2 YSYEKL. The V end lost 2 bases, the J end lost 6 bases, and 17 bases lay between the germline ends. The CDR3 nucleotides read TGCGCCAGCAGCCAACCTGTGACTGGCGGGGGTCAGCCCCAGCATTTT. Protein: CASSQPVTGGGQPQHF.

The chain links TRBV29-1 to TRBJ1-4; D remains unclear. V was clipped by 4 bases and J by 0 bases, with 12 bases between them. Germline lookup yields CDR1 SQVTM and CDR2 ANQGSEA. This CDR3 has 15 residues. CDR3 loop: CSVGSSIATNEKLFF. For the CDR3, the DNA is TGCAGCGTTGGCAGTTCGATTGCAACTAATGAAAAACTGTTTTTT.

V and J are TRBV28 and TRBJ2-1; D possibly corresponds to TRBD1 (6 bases). V lost 8 bases and J lost 0, with 17 bases in between. The germline gives CDR1 MDHEN, CDR2 SYDVKM. The CDR3 has 16 amino acids. The CDR3 protein is CASPGSRQDSYNEQFF. CDR3 coding DNA: TGTGCCAGCCCGGGTTCGAGACAGGACTCCTACAATGAGCAGTTCTTC.

The V gene is TRBV15, the J gene TRBJ1-1; 7 positions agree with TRBD1. There are 16 residues in the CDR3. Germline CDR1 reads LNHNV; CDR2 reads YYDKDF (reference sequence). V was clipped by 2 bases and J by 5 bases; unmatched bases: 11. The CDR3 sequence is CATSRQIDRVRTEAFF. The DNA for the CDR3 is TGTGCCACCAGCAGACAAATTGACAGGGTGAGGACTGAAGCTTTCTTT.

Concerning this clone itself: The same CDR3 can be traced to other DNA sequences in this sample. The V and J genes are TRBV7-2 and TRBJ2-3; unclear D gene. The V and J ends lost 3 bases and 2 bases respectively, with 12 bases between them. Germline loops: CDR1 SGHTA, CDR2 FQGNSA. This CDR3 spans 15 amino acids. CDR3 nucleotides: TGTGCCAGCAGCTTTATAGGCGGTCTCACAGATACGCAGTATTTT. It specifies CASSFIGGLTDTQYF.

This chain's CDR3 is CASGAAGRDYEQFF. DNA of the CDR3: TGTGCCAGCGGGGCGGCGGGGCGGGATTATGAGCAGTTCTTC. This chain links TRBV27 with TRBJ2-1; tentatively, D is TRBD2 (6 bases). Germline V gene sequence: CDR1 MNHEY, CDR2 SMNVEV (reference sequence). The CDR3 runs 14 residues. Trimming removed 8 bases at V and 8 bases at J, with 19 bases between.

This clone turned up a few times. This sequence joins TRBV7-9 and TRBJ1-2; a possible D gene is TRBD1 (6 bases). The CDR3 consists of 15 residues. The germline V gene has CDR1 SEHNR and CDR2 FQNEAQ (reference sequence). Between the trimmed V and J ends, which lost 1 base and 0 bases, there was a span of 9 bases. CDR3 sequence: CASSLGTVTNYGYTF. The CDR3 nucleotides are TGTGCCAGCAGCTTAGGGACAGTAACTAACTATGGCTACACCTTC.

The V call is TRBV19, the J call TRBJ2-3, with TRBD2 as a possible D gene (6 bases). Between the trimmed V and J ends, which lost 7 bases and 6 bases, there was a span of 17 bases. The germline CDR1 and CDR2 sequences are LNHDA and SQIVND (reference sequence). This CDR3 spans 14 amino acids. CDR3 nucleotide sequence: TGTGCCAGTATTGGGTGGGATCGGGGGGATACGCAGTATTTT. Its translation is CASIGWDRGDTQYF. The complete variable domain, with remaining parts taken from reference TRBV19 and TRBJ2-3, reads DGGITQSPKYLFRKEGQNVTLSCEQNLNHDAMYWYRQDPGQGLRLIYYSQIVNDFQKGDIAEGYSVSREKKESFPLTVTSAQKNPTAFYLCASIGWDRGDTQYFGPGTRLTVL.

A few counts support this clone. The identical CDR3 is also encoded by other nucleotide sequences in the sample. The chain links TRBV29-1 to TRBJ1-1, with TRBD1 identical over 9 bases. J lost 5 bases, V lost 6 bases, and 4 bases had no gene match. The CDR3 covers 12 residues. The germline CDR1 and CDR2 sequences are SQVTM and ANQGSEA. CDR3 loop: CSVGQGRTEAFF. CDR3 bases: TGCAGCGTAGGACAGGGGAGGACTGAAGCTTTCTTT.

This clone appeared a few times. The chain couples TRBV27 to TRBJ2-7; D may be TRBD1 (6 bases). This CDR3 has 14 amino acids. CDR1 and CDR2 from the germline V gene are MNHEY and SMNVEV (reference sequence). The V and J ends lost 3 bases and 5 bases respectively, with 14 bases between them. CDR3 DNA sequence: TGTGCCAGCAGTTTGAGAGGGGGTGTCGACGAGCAGTACTTC. It codes for CASSLRGGVDEQYF.

This chain uses TRBV2 with TRBJ2-6; the D is unclear. CDR1 is SNHLY, CDR2 FYNNEI, per germline. Trimming pared 2 bases from V and 1 base from J, leaving 6 bases between. CDR3 length equals 15 residues. DNA of the CDR3: TGTGCCAGCAGTGAATACGGGTCTGGGGCCAACGTCCTGACTTTC. Its protein is CASSEYGSGANVLTF.

The chain recombines TRBV15 with TRBJ1-1, with 9 bases identical to TRBD1. Germline values: CDR1 LNHNV, CDR2 YYDKDF (reference sequence). Trimming took 4 bases from V and 4 from J; bases not matched to a gene: 10. The CDR3 contains 16 residues. The CDR3 here is CATSTRYGTGRTEAFF. The CDR3 bases are TGTGCCACCAGCACACGATACGGGACAGGGCGCACTGAAGCTTTCTTT.

The rearrangement links TRBV28 to TRBJ1-1, with a possible D match to TRBD1 (5 bases). Germline-derived CDR1 and CDR2 are MDHEN and SYDVKM. The CDR3 covers 16 residues. V gave up 7 bases and J gave up 4 bases, with 22 bases separating them. CDR3 sequence reads: CASTGSAGNGFTEAFF. DNA for the CDR3: TGTGCCAGCACTGGGTCGGCAGGGAACGGGTTCACTGAAGCTTTCTTT.

This clone has more than one count but fewer than ten. This rearrangement joins TRBV27 to TRBJ2-1, with 9 positions matching TRBD2. The germline CDR1 and CDR2 sequences are MNHEY and SMNVEV (reference sequence). V gave up 4 bases and J gave up 8 bases; unmatched junction bases: 15. The CDR3 is 17 residues long. This CDR3 is CASSSGAGREGHHEQFF. The CDR3, as DNA: TGTGCCAGCAGTTCGGGTGCGGGGCGGGAGGGCCACCATGAGCAGTTCTTC.

V gene TRBV30 combines with J gene TRBJ2-5, with 8 positions matching TRBD2. With V trimmed by 3 bases and J by 0 bases, 6 bases remained unmatched. Germline CDR1 and CDR2: GTSNPN and SVGIG (reference sequence). The CDR3 consists of 15 residues. The CDR3 is CAWSLAGWYQETQYF. Written as DNA, the CDR3 is TGTGCCTGGAGCCTAGCGGGTTGGTACCAAGAGACCCAGTACTTC.

This chain joins TRBV6-6 and TRBJ2-7, with 10 positions matching TRBD1. Germline V gives CDR1 MNHNY, CDR2 SVGAGI (reference sequence). Trimming removed 0 bases from V and 7 bases from J; junction bases left unmatched: 6. The CDR3 has 15 residues. The CDR3: CASSYSVPDRGEQYF. The CDR3 nucleotides read TGTGCCAGCAGTTACTCGGTTCCGGACAGGGGGGAGCAGTACTTC.

The chain couples TRBV23-1 to TRBJ2-1; TRBD2 agrees at 11 bases. TRBV23-1 is an ORF for which the function is uncertain. This CDR3 comprises 15 residues. V shed 6 bases, J shed 6 bases, and the junction held 7 bases outside the gene matches. CDR3 bases: TGCGCCAGCAGCCACCTAGCGGGAGGAACCAATGAGCAGTTCTTC. Translation: CASSHLAGGTNEQFF.

This clone showed up just a few times. The chain uses TRBV29-1 and TRBJ2-7; tentative D call: TRBD1 (5 bases). Germline V CDR1 and CDR2: SQVTM, ANQGSEA. The CDR3 has 14 amino acids. V lost 4 bases, J lost 6 bases, and 19 bases lay in between. CDR3 in amino acids: CSVGAPGLPREQYF. Written as DNA, the CDR3 is TGCAGCGTTGGGGCCCCAGGGCTCCCGCGCGAGCAGTACTTC.

V and J are TRBV30 and TRBJ2-7; D ambiguous. Germline V gives CDR1 GTSNPN, CDR2 SVGIG (reference sequence). The CDR3 length is 14 residues. V gave up 0 bases and J gave up 2 bases, with 11 bases separating them. This chain's CDR3 is CAWSVLDEAYEQYF. The CDR3 DNA is TGTGCCTGGAGTGTACTCGACGAGGCCTACGAGCAGTACTTC.

The V and J genes are TRBV29-1 and TRBJ2-5; maybe TRBD2 (5 bases). Germline V lookup: CDR1 SQVTM, CDR2 ANQGSEA. Deletions cut 7 bases from V and 4 bases from J, with 10 bases between. The CDR3 totals 11 residues. Here the CDR3 reads CSAGRGETQYF. The CDR3 DNA sequence: TGCAGCGCGGGTCGGGGAGAGACCCAGTACTTC.